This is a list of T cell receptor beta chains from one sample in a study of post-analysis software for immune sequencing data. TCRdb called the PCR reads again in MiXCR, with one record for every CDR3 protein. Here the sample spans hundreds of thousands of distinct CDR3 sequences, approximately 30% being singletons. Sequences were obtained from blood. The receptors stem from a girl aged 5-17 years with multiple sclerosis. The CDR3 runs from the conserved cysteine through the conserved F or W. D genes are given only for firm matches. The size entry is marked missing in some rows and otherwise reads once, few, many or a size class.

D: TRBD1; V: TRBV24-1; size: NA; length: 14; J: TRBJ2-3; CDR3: CATMDRGVRDTQYF; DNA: TGTGCCACCATGGACAGGGGAGTTAGAGATACGCAGTATTTT
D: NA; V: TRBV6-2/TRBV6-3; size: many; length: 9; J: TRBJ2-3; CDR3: CASGDTQYF; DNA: TGTGCCAGCGGGGATACGCAGTATTTT
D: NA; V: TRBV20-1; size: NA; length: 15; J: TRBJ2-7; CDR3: CSASPRVWGSYEQYF; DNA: TGCAGTGCTAGTCCGCGGGTATGGGGCTCCTACGAGCAGTACTTC
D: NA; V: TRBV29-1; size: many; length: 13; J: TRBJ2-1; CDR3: CSVGRLSYNEQFF; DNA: TGCAGCGTTGGCAGATTATCCTACAATGAGCAGTTCTTC
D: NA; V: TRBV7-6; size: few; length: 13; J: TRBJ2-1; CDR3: CASSHDNYNEQFF; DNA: TGTGCCAGCAGCCATGACAACTACAATGAGCAGTTCTTC
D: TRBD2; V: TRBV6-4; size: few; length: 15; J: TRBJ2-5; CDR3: CASSVLAGGRRTQYF; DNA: TGTGCCAGCAGTGTACTAGCGGGAGGACGACGGACCCAGTACTTC
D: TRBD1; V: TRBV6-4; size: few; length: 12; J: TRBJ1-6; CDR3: CASRGQNSPLHF; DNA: TGTGCCAGCAGGGGACAGAATTCACCCCTCCACTTT
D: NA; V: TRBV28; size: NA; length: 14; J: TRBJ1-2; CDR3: CASSLQSPGIGYTF; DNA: TGTGCCAGCAGTTTACAGTCTCCAGGGATTGGCTACACCTTC
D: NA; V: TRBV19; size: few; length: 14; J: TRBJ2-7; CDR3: CASSIGITSYEQYF; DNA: TGTGCCAGTAGTATTGGGATTACCTCCTACGAGCAGTACTTC
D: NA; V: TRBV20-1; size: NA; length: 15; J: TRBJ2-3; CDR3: CSAPWWAGATDTQYF; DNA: TGCAGTGCTCCCTGGTGGGCGGGGGCCACAGATACGCAGTATTTT
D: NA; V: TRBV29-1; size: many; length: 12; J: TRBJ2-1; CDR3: CSAIGSAFEQFF; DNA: TGCAGCGCCATCGGGAGTGCTTTTGAGCAGTTCTTC
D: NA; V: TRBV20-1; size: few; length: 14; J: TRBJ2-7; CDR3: CSASMVGSSYEQYF; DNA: TGCAGTGCTAGCATGGTTGGTTCCTCCTACGAGCAGTACTTC
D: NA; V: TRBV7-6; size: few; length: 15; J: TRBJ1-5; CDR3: CASSLGSGVGQPQHF; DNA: TGTGCCAGCAGCTTAGGATCGGGGGTAGGCCAGCCCCAGCATTTT
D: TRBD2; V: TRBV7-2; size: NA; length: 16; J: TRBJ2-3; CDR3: CASRESAGKNTDTQYF; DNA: TGTGCCAGCAGGGAATCAGCGGGGAAGAACACAGATACGCAGTATTTT
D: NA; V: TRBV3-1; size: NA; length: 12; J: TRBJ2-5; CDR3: CASSGSGTPQYF; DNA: TGCGCCAGCAGTGGGTCGGGGACCCCTCAGTACTTC
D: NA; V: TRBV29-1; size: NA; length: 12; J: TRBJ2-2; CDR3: CSGGLVTGELFF; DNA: TGCAGCGGAGGGTTAGTCACCGGGGAGCTGTTTTTT